This TCR beta chain was sequenced for a study of blood T cell repertoires in COVID-19. The CDR3 covers 15 residues. CDR1 MNHNY and CDR2 SVGAGI come from the germline V gene (reference sequence). The ends lost 2 bases at V and 8 bases at J; junction bases unmatched: 7. TCRdb keeps only in-frame clones here, not all; method: immunoSEQ multiplex PCR. Of about 150,000 clones listed, around 80% are singletons. The source is a woman in her sixties or seventies who had recovered from COVID-19. This chain links TRBV6-6 with TRBJ2-4; 9 nucleotides agree with TRBD2. The sequenced sample consisted of peripheral blood. This chain's CDR3 is CASSYASGGTDIQYF. The CDR3 DNA follows: TGTGCCAGCAGTTACGCAAGCGGGGGGACGGACATTCAGTACTTC.